This TCR beta chain was retrieved from a study of T-cell memory formation after mild COVID-19. Whole-study results and caveats: Pre-infection memory carried some responding clones, suggesting that cross-reactive memory joined. Clones that contracted from day 15 to 85 had balanced CD4/CD8; later expanders were CD4+ biased. CD4+ contracting clones lay mainly in CM and EM, CD8+ ones in EMRA.

A single count supports this clonotype. Its antigen is currently unknown. CDR3 length: 14 residues. Germline values: CDR1 SGDLS, CDR2 YYNGEE. Trimming shortened V by 0 bases and J by 2 bases, and 7 bases separated the two germline ends. Researchers used 5'RACE with constant-segment primers to make TCR alpha and TCR beta cDNA libraries that carry sample barcodes and UMIs. One entry per CDR3 protein, called by TCRdb with MiXCR from the 5' RACE reads. The table has about 110,000 distinct CDR3 sequences, roughly 19% seen once. This TCR derives from a man younger than 30 who had mild COVID-19 (a few samples of this study predate the infection). Cell type and time point are not known. The sequenced sample was PBMCs or a T cell subset sorted from them (not recorded which). The chain couples TRBV9 to TRBJ2-3; D gene unclear. CDR3 amino acids: CASSVGHSTDTQYF. In DNA, the CDR3 is TGTGCCAGCAGCGTAGGACACTCCACAGATACGCAGTATTTT.